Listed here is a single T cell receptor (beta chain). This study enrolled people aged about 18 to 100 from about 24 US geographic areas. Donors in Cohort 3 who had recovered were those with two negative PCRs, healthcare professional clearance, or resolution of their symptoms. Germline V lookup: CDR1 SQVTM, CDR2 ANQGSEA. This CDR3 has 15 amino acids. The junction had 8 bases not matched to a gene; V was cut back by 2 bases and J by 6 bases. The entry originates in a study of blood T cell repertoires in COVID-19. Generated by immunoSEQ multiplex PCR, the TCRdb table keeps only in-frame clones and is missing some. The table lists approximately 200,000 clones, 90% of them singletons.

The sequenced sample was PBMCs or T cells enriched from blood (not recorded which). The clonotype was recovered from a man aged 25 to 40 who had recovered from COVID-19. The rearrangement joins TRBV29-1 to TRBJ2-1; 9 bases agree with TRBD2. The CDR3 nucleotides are TGCAGCGTTGAAAGGGCTAGCGGGATTGGCAATGAGCAGTTCTTC. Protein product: CSVERASGIGNEQFF.